The 15 T cell receptor beta chains presented below share a single source sample, sequenced in a study of shared clonotypes between healthy human individuals. Assay used: immunoSEQ multiplex PCR; TCRdb lists only in-frame clones, some missing. The repertoire holds 2,500,000 or so clones, with just over 90% as singletons. Specimen: naive CD4+ T cells sorted from blood. As for subset: CD45RA+ positively selected. These receptors all stem from a man aged 18-30 years in good health.

This clone has only one observation. The chain recombines TRBV7-9 with TRBJ2-3; D is ambiguous. The CDR3 contains 15 residues. V dropped 0 bases and J dropped 6 bases, with 13 bases sitting between them. CDR1 is SEHNR, CDR2 FQNEAQ, per germline (reference sequence). DNA of the CDR3: TGTGCCAGCAGCTTAGCGCTAACTGGCCTGGATACGCAGTATTTT. Its translation: CASSLALTGLDTQYF.

The rearrangement joins TRBV7-3 to TRBJ1-2, with a weak D call TRBD1 (6 bases). The CDR3 has 14 residues. Germline CDR1 SGHTA, CDR2 FQGTGA. V was clipped by 5 bases and J by 6 bases, with 16 bases between them. CDR3 in amino acids: CASSQRGGENGYTF. In DNA, the CDR3 is TGTGCCAGCAGCCAGCGAGGGGGTGAGAATGGCTACACCTTC.

The J gene is TRBJ2-7, the V gene TRBV28; D uncertain. Per germline, CDR1 MDHEN and CDR2 SYDVKM. The CDR3 is 11 amino acids. Between the trimmed V and J ends, which lost 5 bases and 7 bases, there was a span of 9 bases. The DNA for the CDR3 is TGTGCCAGCAGTGGTCCTTGGGAGCAGTACTTC. This codes for CASSGPWEQYF.

This chain links TRBV10-2 with TRBJ1-2; D gene unclear. V shed 2 bases and J shed 8 bases, with 15 bases lying between them. This CDR3 is 14 amino acids long. Germline CDR1 and CDR2: WSHSY and SAAADI. The chain's CDR3 is CASSEGLSGGGYTF. CDR3 DNA: TGCGCCAGCAGTGAGGGTTTAAGCGGCGGAGGCTACACCTTC.

This chain joins TRBV2 and TRBJ2-5; D is unresolved. V was clipped by 4 bases and J by 5 bases, with 8 bases between them. Germline values: CDR1 SNHLY, CDR2 FYNNEI. This CDR3 is 12 amino acids long. The CDR3 nucleotides read TGTGCCAGCAGTGTCACAGACGAGACCCAGTACTTC. Amino acid sequence: CASSVTDETQYF.

This chain connects TRBV28 to TRBJ1-1; D remains ambiguous. Germline lookup yields CDR1 MDHEN and CDR2 SYDVKM. The CDR3 totals 15 residues. Trimming stripped 5 bases from V and 4 bases from J, with 17 bases between. Written as DNA, the CDR3 is TGTGCCAGCAGTCAAACCCGAACCCCGGCCACTGAAGCTTTCTTT. As protein: CASSQTRTPATEAFF.

The V call is TRBV10-3, the J call TRBJ2-7, with 7 positions matching TRBD1. The V and J ends lost 2 bases and 5 bases, in that order; junction bases with no gene match: 3. This CDR3 has 13 amino acids. Germline values: CDR1 ENHRY, CDR2 SYGVKD. In DNA, the CDR3 is TGTGCCATCAGTGAGCAGGGGGTGAACGAGCAGTACTTC. As protein: CAISEQGVNEQYF.

The CDR3 sequence is CATSRDRASPYNEQFF. The CDR3 nucleotides read TGTGCCACCAGCAGAGATCGAGCTAGCCCTTACAATGAGCAGTTCTTC. V gene TRBV15 combines with J gene TRBJ2-1; possible D gene TRBD2, 5 bases. V was clipped by 0 bases and J by 4 bases, with 13 bases between them. The CDR3 sequence is 16 residues long. Germline V gene lookup returns CDR1 LNHNV and CDR2 YYDKDF (reference sequence).

This clone was seen just once. The DNA of the CDR3 is TGTGCCAGCACCCCCTTGGGACTCGTTAATGAAAAACTGTTTTTT. Amino acid sequence: CASTPLGLVNEKLFF. The chain recombines TRBV2 with TRBJ1-4, with D possibly TRBD1 on 5 matching bases. Germline CDR1 SNHLY, CDR2 FYNNEI. The CDR3 contains 15 residues. Trimming shortened V by 7 bases and J by 4 bases, and 16 bases separated the two germline ends.

The CDR3 nucleotides read TGCGCCAGCAGTGAGTCGGGAGGGGGCGAAAAACTGTTTTTT. Encoded protein: CASSESGGGEKLFF. The chain links TRBV10-1 to TRBJ1-4, with 7 positions matching TRBD1. Germline values: CDR1 WNHNN, CDR2 SYGVQD (reference sequence). This CDR3 has 14 residues. V lost 0 bases and J lost 8; bases outside the gene matches: 3.

This chain links TRBV6-5 with TRBJ2-2; TRBD1 agrees at 7 bases. This CDR3 contains 14 residues. Germline V gene data show CDR1 as MNHEY and CDR2 as SVGAGI. The J segment lost 4 bases and the V segment lost 2 bases, leaving 1 base of the junction unmatched. The chain's CDR3 is CASSYDRVTGELFF. CDR3 DNA sequence: TGTGCCAGCAGTTACGACAGGGTCACCGGGGAGCTGTTTTTT.

The chain is built from TRBV2 and TRBJ2-1, with D hard to call. V dropped 8 bases and J dropped 0 bases, with 17 bases sitting between them. CDR3 length equals 16 residues. The germline V gene encodes CDR1 SNHLY and CDR2 FYNNEI. CDR3 in DNA: TGTGCCAGCGAGTCAGAGCTCCTCCCCTCCTACAATGAGCAGTTCTTC. It is translated as CASESELLPSYNEQFF.

The rearrangement joins TRBV14 to TRBJ2-7; D uncertain. Per germline, CDR1 SGHDN and CDR2 FVKESK. This CDR3 is built from 17 residues. V was clipped by 0 bases and J by 6 bases, with 21 bases between them. The CDR3: CASSQDRTRGPSGEQYF. Written as DNA, the CDR3 is TGTGCCAGCAGCCAAGATCGAACTCGAGGACCCTCTGGCGAGCAGTACTTC.

The chain recombines TRBV5-6 with TRBJ2-3; 8 nucleotides agree with TRBD2. Germline CDR1 and CDR2: SGHDT and YYEEEE. The V segment lost 4 bases and the J segment 4 bases; nucleotides outside the gene matches: 5. The CDR3 extends over 14 amino acids. The CDR3 spells CASSPRGGADTQYF. The CDR3 region has the DNA TGTGCCAGCAGCCCCCGGGGGGGCGCAGATACGCAGTATTTT.

J is TRBJ2-3 and V is TRBV27, with unresolved D. This CDR3 contains 16 residues. V lost 6 bases to trimming and J lost 0 bases, with 16 bases between them. The germline gives CDR1 MNHEY, CDR2 SMNVEV (reference sequence). The CDR3: CASRLEKGKSTDTQYF. The CDR3 DNA sequence: TGTGCCAGCAGACTCGAGAAAGGGAAGAGCACAGATACGCAGTATTTT.